This TCR beta chain was recorded in a study of blood T cell repertoires in COVID-19. With 4 bases clipped from V and 3 bases from J, the junction kept 10 bases outside the gene matches. The CDR3 is 17 residues long. Looked up from germline, CDR1 is LGHDT and CDR2 is YNNKEL (reference sequence). The data were produced by immunoSEQ multiplex PCR, yet TCRdb's version contains in-frame clones alone and is incomplete. There are fewer than 350,000 clones in the sample; 87% occur only once, and about 5.7% lies in the top ten. The chain uses TRBV3-1 (or the pseudogene TRBV3-2) and TRBJ2-5, with TRBD2 identical over 11 bases. The sequence derives from a woman aged 40 to 50 who had recovered from COVID-19. The sample comprised PBMCs or T cells enriched from blood (not recorded which). The CDR3 loop is CASSRTHLGLAEETQYF. The DNA of the CDR3 is TGTGCCAGCAGCCGGACTCATCTGGGACTAGCGGAAGAGACCCAGTACTTC.